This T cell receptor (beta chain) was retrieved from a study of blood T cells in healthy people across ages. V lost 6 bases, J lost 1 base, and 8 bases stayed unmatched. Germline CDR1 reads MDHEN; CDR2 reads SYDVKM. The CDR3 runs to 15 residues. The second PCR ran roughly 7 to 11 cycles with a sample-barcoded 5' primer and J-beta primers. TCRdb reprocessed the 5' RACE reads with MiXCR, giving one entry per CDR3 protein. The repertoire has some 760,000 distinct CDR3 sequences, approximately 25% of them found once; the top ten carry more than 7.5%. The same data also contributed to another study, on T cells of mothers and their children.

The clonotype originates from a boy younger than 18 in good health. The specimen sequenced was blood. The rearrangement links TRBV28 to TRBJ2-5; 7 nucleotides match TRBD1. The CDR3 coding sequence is TGTGCCAGCAGAATTACAGGGGCATCCCAAGAGACCCAGTACTTC. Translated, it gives CASRITGASQETQYF. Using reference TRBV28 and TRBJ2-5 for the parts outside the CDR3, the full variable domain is DVKVTQSSRYLVKRTGEKVFLECVQDMDHENMFWYRQDPGLGLRLIYFSYDVKMKEKGDIPEGYSVSREKKERFSLILESASTNQTSMYLCASRITGASQETQYFGPGTRLLVL.